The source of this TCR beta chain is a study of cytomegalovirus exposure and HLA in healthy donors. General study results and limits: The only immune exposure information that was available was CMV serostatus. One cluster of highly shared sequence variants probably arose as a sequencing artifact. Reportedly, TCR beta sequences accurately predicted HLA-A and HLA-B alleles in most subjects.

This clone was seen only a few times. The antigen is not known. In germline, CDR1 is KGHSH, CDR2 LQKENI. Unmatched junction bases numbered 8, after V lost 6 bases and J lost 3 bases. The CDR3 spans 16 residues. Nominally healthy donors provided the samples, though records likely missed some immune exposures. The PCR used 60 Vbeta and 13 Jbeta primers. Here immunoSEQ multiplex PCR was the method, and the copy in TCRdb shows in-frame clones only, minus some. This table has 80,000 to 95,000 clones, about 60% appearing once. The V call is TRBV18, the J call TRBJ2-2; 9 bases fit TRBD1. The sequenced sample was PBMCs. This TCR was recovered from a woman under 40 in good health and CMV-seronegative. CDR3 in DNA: TGTGCCAGCTCCCTTGGACAGGGGAGGTACACCGGGGAGCTGTTTTTT. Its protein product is CASSLGQGRYTGELFF.